These 18 T cell receptor beta chains originate from one sample sequenced in a study of T cell responses to AZD1222 COVID-19 vaccine. Clones were read by immunoSEQ multiplex PCR, and TCRdb kept only the in-frame ones, dropping some. The table records about 150,000 clones, around nine tenths of them present only once. Sequences were derived from peripheral blood, sampled on day 0 of AZD1222 vaccination. These receptor sequences come from an adult in good health.

CDR3 in amino acids: CASSRGAPNTGELFF. CDR3 nucleotides: TGTGCCAGCTCACGGGGGGCCCCGAACACCGGGGAGCTGTTTTTT. J is TRBJ2-2 and V is TRBV18; D possibly matches TRBD1 or TRBD2 (6 bases each). This CDR3 is 15 amino acids long. CDR1 KGHSH and CDR2 LQKENI come from the germline V gene. Trimming cost V 4 bases and J 0 bases, with 9 bases left between them.

This chain connects TRBV5-6 to TRBJ1-2; TRBD1 is a possible D gene (5 bases). This CDR3 region has 14 residues. Trimming stripped 3 bases from V and 3 bases from J, with 12 bases between. The germline V gene has CDR1 SGHDT and CDR2 YYEEEE. The CDR3 here is CASSSMQGDYGYTF. The CDR3 DNA follows: TGTGCCAGCAGCTCAATGCAGGGTGACTATGGCTACACCTTC.

V gene TRBV9 combines with J gene TRBJ1-2; 10 bases are shared with TRBD1. The CDR3 sequence is 15 residues long. J gave up 3 bases and V 2 bases, and 4 bases lay outside the gene matches. CDR1 and CDR2 from the germline V gene are SGDLS and YYNGEE. CDR3 loop: CASSVTGTGDYGYTF. CDR3 DNA sequence: TGTGCCAGCAGCGTCACCGGGACAGGGGACTATGGCTACACCTTC.

The chain joins TRBV6-6 to TRBJ1-3; D is unclear. Germline V CDR1 and CDR2: MNHNY, SVGAGI (reference sequence). Trimming stripped 5 bases from V and 1 base from J, with 3 bases between. The CDR3 extends over 12 amino acids. The CDR3 coding sequence is TGTGCCAGCAGTCCTTCTGGAAACACCATATATTTT. Its protein product is CASSPSGNTIYF.

The V and J genes are TRBV7-2 and TRBJ2-2, with a possible D match to TRBD2 (7 bases). This CDR3 region has 14 residues. Trimming left V 1 base short and J 5 bases short, with 8 bases between. CDR1 SGHTA and CDR2 FQGNSA come from the germline V gene. CDR3 nucleotides: TGTGCCAGCAGCTTAGAGGGGGGGACCGGGGAGCTGTTTTTT. Its protein is CASSLEGGTGELFF.

This chain uses TRBV28 with TRBJ2-7; TRBD2 aligns across 11 bases. Germline assignment: CDR1 MDHEN and CDR2 SYDVKM. V gave up 8 bases and J gave up 1 base; unmatched junction bases: 4. There are 14 residues in the CDR3. The CDR3 bases are TGTGCCAGCGAGACTAGCGGGAAGTCCTACGAGCAGTACTTC. Residues: CASETSGKSYEQYF.

This clone was seen once. This chain connects TRBV7-9 to TRBJ2-7; D not certain. CDR1 is SEHNR and CDR2 is FQNEAQ in the germline V gene (reference sequence). Trimming shortened V by 1 base and J by 3 bases, and 4 bases separated the two germline ends. CDR3 length: 12 amino acids. The CDR3 spells CASSLVVYEQYF. Written as DNA, the CDR3 is TGTGCCAGCAGCTTAGTGGTCTACGAGCAGTACTTC.

The chain combines TRBV5-1 with TRBJ2-3, with 10 bases matching TRBD2. The junction had 9 bases not matched to a gene; V was cut back by 8 bases and J by 6 bases. The V gene's germline CDR1 is SGHRS and CDR2 YFSETQ. The CDR3 runs to 14 residues. The CDR3 region has the DNA TGCGCCAGTTCCTTAGCGGGAGGCTTGGATACGCAGTATTTT. This translates into CASSLAGGLDTQYF.

The chain employs TRBV20-1 and TRBJ1-1; D unclear. V was clipped by 6 bases and J by 9 bases, with 5 bases between them. Germline values: CDR1 DFQATT, CDR2 SNEGSKA (reference sequence). The CDR3 runs to 8 residues. For the CDR3, the DNA is TGCAGTGCATCCAAAGCTTTCTTT. Protein product: CSASKAFF.

The V gene is TRBV28, the J gene TRBJ2-3; 7 bases align to TRBD2. The germline V gene encodes CDR1 MDHEN and CDR2 SYDVKM. The CDR3 extends over 14 amino acids. V lost 6 bases, J lost 3 bases, and 6 bases stayed unmatched. The CDR3 nucleotides are TGTGCCAGCAGGGGGGGGGTGTCTACAGATACGCAGTATTTT. Translating gives CASRGGVSTDTQYF.

This clone was counted between two and nine times. The rearrangement links TRBV19 to TRBJ2-7; 7 positions match TRBD2. The CDR3 runs to 14 residues. Losses at the gene ends were 4 bases for V and 0 bases for J; bases not matched to a gene: 3. Germline CDR1 LNHDA, CDR2 SQIVND (reference sequence). CDR3: CASSTSGNSYEQYF. The DNA for the CDR3 is TGTGCCAGTAGTACGAGCGGGAACTCCTACGAGCAGTACTTC.

The rearrangement links TRBV28 to TRBJ2-5; a possible D gene is TRBD1 (6 bases). The CDR3 is 18 amino acids. V was shortened by 6 bases and J by 3 bases, with 26 bases between the two germline ends. Germline V gene data show CDR1 as MDHEN and CDR2 as SYDVKM. In nucleotides, the CDR3 is TGTGCCAGCAGACTCAGGGGTAGCGCCTTCGTATCAGAAGAGACCCAGTACTTC. Translation: CASRLRGSAFVSEETQYF.

Details on this clone: A far bigger clonotype differs at one base, so this is likely a read error. The rearrangement links TRBV27 to TRBJ2-7, with unresolved D. V lost 2 bases and J 2 bases, leaving 1 base between the germline ends. The CDR3 length is 11 residues. CDR1 and CDR2 (germline): MNHEY, SMNVEV (reference sequence). The CDR3 nucleotides read TGTGCCAGCAGTTTACCCTACGAGCAGTACTTC. Amino acids: CASSLPYEQYF.

This clone was observed a handful of times. The chain carries TRBV4-2 and TRBJ1-2; possibly TRBD1 for D (5 bases). The germline gives CDR1 LGHNA, CDR2 YNFKEQ. The V gene lost 4 bases and the J gene lost 4 bases, with 22 bases spanning the gap. The CDR3 has 17 residues. The CDR3 region is CASSPPGLGVTTYGYTF. DNA of the CDR3: TGTGCCAGCAGCCCGCCGGGACTCGGCGTAACGACCTATGGCTACACCTTC.

The rearrangement joins TRBV10-3 to TRBJ2-5; D is perhaps TRBD1 or TRBD2 (5 bases each). V was clipped by 4 bases and J by 2 bases, with 11 bases between them. Germline V CDR1 and CDR2: ENHRY, SYGVKD. This CDR3 is 14 amino acids long. CDR3: CAISGEGEQETQYF. Written as DNA, the CDR3 is TGTGCCATCAGTGGGGAAGGGGAGCAAGAGACCCAGTACTTC.

The chain couples TRBV7-9 to TRBJ1-1, with D possibly matching TRBD1 (6 bases). This CDR3 has 13 amino acids. Germline CDR1 is SEHNR and CDR2 is FQNEAQ (reference sequence). V was clipped by 7 bases and J by 8 bases, with 17 bases between them. The CDR3, as DNA: TGTGCCAGCAACATCCAGTCGACAGGCGAAGCTTTCTTT. Protein product: CASNIQSTGEAFF.

The chain has TRBV5-1 and TRBJ2-2; possible D gene TRBD1, 5 bases. Looked up from germline, CDR1 is SGHRS and CDR2 is YFSETQ. V dropped 3 bases and J dropped 9 bases, with 9 bases sitting between them. This CDR3 region has 12 residues. The CDR3 nucleotides are TGCGCCAGCAGCTCTCAGGGTAGGGAGCTGTTTTTT. It encodes CASSSQGRELFF.

The chain recombines TRBV15 with TRBJ1-2; 10 bases fit TRBD1. Looked up from germline, CDR1 is LNHNV and CDR2 is YYDKDF (reference sequence). This CDR3 contains 14 residues. The V and J ends lost 1 base and 6 bases, in that order; junction bases with no gene match: 2. CDR3 in amino acids: CATSRGQGANGYTF. CDR3 DNA sequence: TGTGCCACCAGCAGAGGACAGGGGGCTAATGGCTACACCTTC.